Presented here are 6 T cell receptor beta chains from one specimen sequenced in a study of cytomegalovirus exposure and HLA in healthy donors. The data were produced by immunoSEQ multiplex PCR, yet TCRdb's version contains in-frame clones alone and is incomplete. The sample records about 150,000 clones, 75% to 90% being singletons. The material sequenced was PBMCs. The source is a man aged 18 to 30 in good health and CMV-seropositive.

This clone has only one observation. The rearrangement links TRBV15 to TRBJ1-2; 8 positions match TRBD1. Germline V gene sequence: CDR1 LNHNV, CDR2 YYDKDF (reference sequence). The CDR3 has 15 amino acids. Unmatched junction bases numbered 6, after V lost 4 bases and J lost 2 bases. CDR3 loop: CATSTGRTGNYGYTF. The CDR3 DNA reads as TGTGCCACCAGCACCGGGCGGACAGGGAACTATGGCTACACCTTC.

This chain links TRBV5-1 with TRBJ1-1; D is possibly TRBD1 (6 bases). The germline V and J ends were trimmed by 0 bases and 6 bases, with 18 bases remaining between them. Looked up from germline, CDR1 is SGHRS and CDR2 is YFSETQ. CDR3 size: 16 residues. This CDR3 is CASSLARGSGTSEAFF. In DNA form, the CDR3 reads TGCGCCAGCAGCTTGGCCCGAGGGTCAGGGACATCTGAAGCTTTCTTT.

This clone was detected only a few times. V and J are TRBV5-1 and TRBJ2-7; 10 nucleotides line up with TRBD2. The J segment lost 5 bases and the V segment lost 1 base, leaving 3 bases of the junction unmatched. The V gene's germline CDR1 is SGHRS and CDR2 YFSETQ. The CDR3 consists of 14 residues. CDR3 DNA: TGCGCCAGCAGCTTGTCTAGCGGGAGTCACGAGCAGTACTTC. Translated: CASSLSSGSHEQYF.

The chain carries TRBV30 and TRBJ2-5, with D perhaps matching TRBD2 (6 bases). The length of the CDR3 is 12 residues. Germline CDR1 is GTSNPN and CDR2 is SVGIG (reference sequence). Trimming cost V 2 bases and J 11 bases, with 15 bases left between them. The chain's CDR3 is CAWSLGMAGQYF. The CDR3, as DNA: TGTGCCTGGAGTTTAGGGATGGCGGGACAGTACTTC.

The gene calls are TRBV4-3 and TRBJ1-1, with D possibly being TRBD1 (5 bases). The CDR3 totals 16 residues. The germline gives CDR1 LGHNA, CDR2 YSLEER. Trimming removed 0 bases from V and 2 bases from J, with 13 bases in between. CDR3 coding DNA: TGCGCCAGCAGCCAAGATCAGCACAGGCCTAACACTGAAGCTTTCTTT. This translates into CASSQDQHRPNTEAFF.

The chain combines TRBV9 with TRBJ2-2; weak D call: TRBD2 (6 bases). Trimming stripped 2 bases from V and 6 bases from J, with 14 bases between. The length of the CDR3 is 15 residues. Germline-derived CDR1 and CDR2 are SGDLS and YYNGEE. CDR3 in DNA: TGTGCCAGCAGCGTTTCTACCTGGGAGGCCGGGGAGCTGTTTTTT. This gives the protein CASSVSTWEAGELFF.